This TCR beta chain comes out of a study of OX40 agonist ivuxolimab in advanced cancers. A note on the overall study: Ivuxolimab, which targeted the costimulatory receptor OX40 (CD134), was an agonistic, fully human IgG2 monoclonal antibody. Intravenous ivuxolimab was administered to patients every 2 weeks at six dose levels: 0.01, 0.1, 0.3, 1.5, 3 and 10 mg/kg. Of the approximately 50 dose-escalation patients, hepatocellular carcinoma was present in about 20, melanoma in approximately 15, renal cell carcinoma in 9 and head and neck cancer in 9. A male proportion of 82.7% and a mean age of approximately 58 years, ranging from about 23 to 90, were recorded for the dose-escalation cohort. Patients were allowed to have had prior anti-PD-1, anti-PD-L1 or anti-CTLA-4 therapy, and 40% to 45% of the dose-escalation patients had been treated with checkpoint inhibitors. Three dose-escalation patients achieved partial responses, one with hepatocellular carcinoma and two with cutaneous melanoma. The point of sequencing TCRbeta in the periphery was to test whether ivuxolimab changed TCR sequence diversity and drove clonal T-cell expansion. The paper reports the monotherapy dose-escalation portion (N of about 51 patients) of the phase I ivuxolimab trial.

The trial excluded patients who had a history of autoimmune disease or were on systemic immunosuppression. Peripheral blood for TCR sequencing was drawn from every dose cohort at baseline, at cycle 4 day 1 and at cycle 7 day 1. Samples were obtained from an open-label, multicenter, first-in-human phase I dose-escalation trial of ivuxolimab. The trial enrolled adults with locally advanced or metastatic head and neck squamous cell, hepatocellular, melanoma or renal cell carcinoma. CD4+ and CD8+ T cells were sorted separately from peripheral blood before TCR sequencing. Genomic DNA was extracted from sorted cells for sequencing of the TCRbeta CDR3 region. The immunoSEQ Assay was used for sequencing of TCRbeta CDR3 regions. TCRdb carries this immuneACCESS record with in-frame sequences only. Its versions omit some clonotypes, under half of them owing to an unresolved V gene in the studies checked, with the rest unexplained. This sample holds 60,000 to 75,000 clones; about 90% were observed only once. Jointly, the top ten make up more than 14% of the sample.

Worth noting for this clone: Its antigen has not been determined. The record has no base qualities; no much larger clone is one base away.

Reading from cysteine to phenylalanine, the CDR3 counts 13 amino acids. Only the CDR3 DNA stays, 39 bases, in frame from base 1. V is reduced by 0 bases and J by 1 base, leaving a spacing of 5 bases between them. CDR1 and CDR2 (SGDLS, YYNGEE) derive from the germline V gene. The investigation overall reported the following: After ivuxolimab, more expanded clones were found on average in CD8+ T cells than in CD4+ T cells. Low levels of normalized T-cell clonal expansion were also seen in some nonresponding patients. The antigen specificity of the clonally expanded peripheral T cells was not determined. In the 0.1-3.0 mg/kg groups, partial responders had among the lowest normalized peripheral clonal expansion, particularly in CD8+ T cells. Clonal expansion of both CD4+ and CD8+ blood T cells was observed from baseline to week 6 at doses 0.1 to 3.0 mg/kg.

The chain employs TRBV9 and TRBJ2-7; a confident D gene designation cannot be given. The sequencing here drew on CD4+ or CD8+ T cells sorted from blood, taken in a trial of the OX40 agonist ivuxolimab. This receptor was obtained from an adult with an advanced solid tumor such as melanoma, head and neck, liver or kidney cancer. The DNA sequence is TGTGCCAGCAGCGTAGGGTTTTCCTACGAGCAGTACTTC. Its product reads: CASSVGFSYEQYF. The full variable domain, with segments outside the CDR3 supplied by the reference TRBV9 and TRBJ2-7 proteins, appears as DSGVTQTPKHLITATGQRVTLRCSPRSGDLSVYWYQQSLDQGLQFLIQYYNGEERAKGNILERFSAQQFPDLHSELNLSSLELGDSALYFCASSVGFSYEQYFGPGTRLTVT.